Here is one T cell receptor beta chain with its context. The antigen is undetermined. Germline V gene sequence: CDR1 MNHEY, CDR2 SMNVEV (reference sequence). The CDR3 contains 14 residues. Trimming cost V 4 bases and J 9 bases; bases outside gene matches: 9. PCR involved 60 Vbeta and 13 Jbeta primers. The assay was immunoSEQ multiplex PCR, and TCRdb's table has in-frame clones only and misses some. The sample has about 67,000 clones; the top ten hold approximately 1.8%. These data belong to a study of cytomegalovirus exposure and HLA in healthy donors. Study context: There were roughly 120 million unique TCR beta sequences, drawn from roughly 200 million T cells, in an earlier analysis. Study-wide findings and caveats: According to a later analysis, donors in an Asian-associated ancestry cluster reportedly had fewer N-insertions than the 666-donor mean. Most CMV-associated TCR beta chains appeared HLA-restricted in a later analysis. Highly shared variants forming one cluster were likely a sequencing artifact.

The chain has TRBV27 and TRBJ2-7; 10 bases match TRBD1. Sequenced input: PBMCs. This TCR was sampled from a woman aged 30 to 39 in good health and CMV-seronegative. CDR3 amino acids: CASSSGTGAPRQYF. In nucleotides, the CDR3 is TGTGCCAGCAGTTCCGGGACAGGGGCCCCCCGGCAGTACTTC.